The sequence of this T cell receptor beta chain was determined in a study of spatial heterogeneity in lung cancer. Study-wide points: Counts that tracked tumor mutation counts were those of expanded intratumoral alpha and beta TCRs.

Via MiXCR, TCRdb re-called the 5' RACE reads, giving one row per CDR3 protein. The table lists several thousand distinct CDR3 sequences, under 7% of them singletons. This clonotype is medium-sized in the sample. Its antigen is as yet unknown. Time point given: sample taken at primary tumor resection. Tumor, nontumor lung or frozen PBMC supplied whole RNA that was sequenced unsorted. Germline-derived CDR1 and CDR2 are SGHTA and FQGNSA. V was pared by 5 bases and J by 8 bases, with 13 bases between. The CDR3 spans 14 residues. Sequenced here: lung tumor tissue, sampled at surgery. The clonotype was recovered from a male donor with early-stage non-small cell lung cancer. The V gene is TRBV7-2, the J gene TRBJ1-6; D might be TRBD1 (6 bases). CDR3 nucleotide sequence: TGTGCCAGCAGCATACAGGGTTTTGATTCACCCCTCCACTTT. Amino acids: CASSIQGFDSPLHF.